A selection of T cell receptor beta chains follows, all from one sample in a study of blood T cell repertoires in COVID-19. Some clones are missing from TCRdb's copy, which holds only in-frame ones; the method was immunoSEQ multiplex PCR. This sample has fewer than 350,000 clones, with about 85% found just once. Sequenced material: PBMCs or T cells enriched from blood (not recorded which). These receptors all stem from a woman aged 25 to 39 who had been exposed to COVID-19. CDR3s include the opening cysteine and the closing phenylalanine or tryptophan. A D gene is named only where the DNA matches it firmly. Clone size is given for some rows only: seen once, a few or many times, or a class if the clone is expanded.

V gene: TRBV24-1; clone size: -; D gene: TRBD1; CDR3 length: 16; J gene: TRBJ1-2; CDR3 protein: CATSDPTGTGEYGYTF; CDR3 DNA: TGTGCCACCAGCGACCCCACCGGGACAGGGGAGTATGGCTACACCTTC
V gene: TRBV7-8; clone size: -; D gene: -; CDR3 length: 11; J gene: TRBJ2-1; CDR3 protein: CASSLINEQFF; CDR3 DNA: TGTGCCAGCAGCTTAATAAATGAGCAGTTCTTC
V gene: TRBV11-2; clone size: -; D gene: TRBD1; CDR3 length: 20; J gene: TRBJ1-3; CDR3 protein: CASSLDQGEDRPRSGNTIYF; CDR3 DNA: TGTGCCAGCAGCTTAGATCAGGGGGAGGACAGGCCACGCTCTGGAAACACCATATATTTT
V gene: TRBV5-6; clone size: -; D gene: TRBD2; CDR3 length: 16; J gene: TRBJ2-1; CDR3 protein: CASSFRLAASYNEQFF; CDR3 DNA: TGTGCCAGCAGCTTTAGGCTAGCGGCTTCTTACAATGAGCAGTTCTTC
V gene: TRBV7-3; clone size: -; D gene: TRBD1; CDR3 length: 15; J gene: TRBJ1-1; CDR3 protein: CASSSTGGANTEAFF; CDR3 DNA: TGTGCCAGCAGCTCGACAGGGGGTGCGAACACTGAAGCTTTCTTT
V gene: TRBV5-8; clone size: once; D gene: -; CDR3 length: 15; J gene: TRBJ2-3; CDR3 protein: CASSWRRGFTDTQYF; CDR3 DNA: TGTGCCAGCAGCTGGAGGCGGGGTTTTACAGATACGCAGTATTTT
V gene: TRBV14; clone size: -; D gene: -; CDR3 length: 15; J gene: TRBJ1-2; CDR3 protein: CASSQDLRVGSGYTF; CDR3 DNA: TGTGCCAGCAGCCAAGATCTGAGGGTTGGCTCTGGCTACACCTTC
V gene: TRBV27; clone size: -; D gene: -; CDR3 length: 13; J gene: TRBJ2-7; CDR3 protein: CASSSHRDYEQYF; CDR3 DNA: TGTGCCAGCAGTTCTCACAGGGACTACGAGCAGTACTTC
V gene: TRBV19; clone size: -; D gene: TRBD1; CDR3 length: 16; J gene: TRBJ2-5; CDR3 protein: CASNDPGQGLRETQYF; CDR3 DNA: TGTGCCAGTAATGACCCAGGACAGGGGCTGAGGGAGACCCAGTACTTC
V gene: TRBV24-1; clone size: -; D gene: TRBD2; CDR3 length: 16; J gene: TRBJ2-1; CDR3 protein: CATSELLAGGPSEQFF; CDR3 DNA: TGTGCCACCAGTGAGCTACTAGCGGGGGGGCCCAGTGAGCAGTTCTTC
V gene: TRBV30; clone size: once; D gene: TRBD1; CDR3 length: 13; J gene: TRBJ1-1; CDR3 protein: CAWRGQGNTEAFF; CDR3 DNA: TGTGCCTGGAGAGGACAGGGGAACACTGAAGCTTTCTTT
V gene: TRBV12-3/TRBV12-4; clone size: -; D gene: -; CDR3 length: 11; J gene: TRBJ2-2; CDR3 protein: CASSFIGELFF; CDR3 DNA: TGTGCCAGCAGTTTTATCGGGGAGCTGTTTTTT
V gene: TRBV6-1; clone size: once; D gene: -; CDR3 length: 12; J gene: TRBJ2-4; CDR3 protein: CASSEAESQEYF; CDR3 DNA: TGTGCCAGCAGTGAAGCTGAAAGCCAGGAGTACTTC
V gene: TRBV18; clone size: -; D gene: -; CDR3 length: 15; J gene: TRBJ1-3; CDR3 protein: CASSPSSVSGNTIYF; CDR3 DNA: TGTGCCAGCTCACCATCCTCAGTCTCTGGAAACACCATATATTTT
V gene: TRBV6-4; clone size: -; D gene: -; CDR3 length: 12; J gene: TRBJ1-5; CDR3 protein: CASSAPGGPQHF; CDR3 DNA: TGTGCCAGCAGTGCGCCGGGGGGGCCCCAGCATTTT
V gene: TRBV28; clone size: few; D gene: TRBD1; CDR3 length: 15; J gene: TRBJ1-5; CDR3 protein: CASSSGQGNNQPQHF; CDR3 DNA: TGTGCCAGCAGTTCGGGACAGGGAAACAATCAGCCCCAGCATTTT
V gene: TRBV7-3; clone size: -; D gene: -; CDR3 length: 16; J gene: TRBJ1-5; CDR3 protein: CASSLKGWESNQPQHF; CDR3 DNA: TGTGCCAGCAGCTTAAAGGGTTGGGAGAGCAATCAGCCCCAGCATTTT
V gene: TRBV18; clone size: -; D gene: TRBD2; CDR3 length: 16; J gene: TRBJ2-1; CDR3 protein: CASSSRTSGLNNEQFF; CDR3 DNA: TGTGCCAGCTCATCGCGGACTAGCGGGTTAAACAATGAGCAGTTCTTC
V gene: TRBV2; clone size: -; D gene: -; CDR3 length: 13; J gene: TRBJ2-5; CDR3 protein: CASSGLAQETQYF; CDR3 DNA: TGTGCCAGCAGTGGGCTAGCACAAGAGACCCAGTACTTC
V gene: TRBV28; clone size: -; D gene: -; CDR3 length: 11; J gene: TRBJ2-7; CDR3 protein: CASSAGLEQYF; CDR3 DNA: TGTGCCAGCAGTGCAGGTCTCGAGCAGTACTTC
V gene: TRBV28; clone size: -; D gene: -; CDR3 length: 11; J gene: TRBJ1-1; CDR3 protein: CASSSLLEAFF; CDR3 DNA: TGTGCCAGCAGTTCTCTTTTAGAAGCTTTCTTT
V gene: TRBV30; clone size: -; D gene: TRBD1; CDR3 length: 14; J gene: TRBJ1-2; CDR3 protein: CAWSVLRGQEGDTF; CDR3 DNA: TGTGCCTGGAGTGTACTCCGCGGACAGGAGGGGGACACCTTC
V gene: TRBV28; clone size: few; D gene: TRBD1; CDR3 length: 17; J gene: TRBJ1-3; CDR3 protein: CASSSGTGGSPGNTIYF; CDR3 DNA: TGTGCCAGCAGTTCCGGGACAGGGGGATCCCCAGGAAACACCATATATTTT
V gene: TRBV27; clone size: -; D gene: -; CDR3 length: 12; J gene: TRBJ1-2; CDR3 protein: CASRIGDYGYTF; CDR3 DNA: TGTGCCAGCAGAATCGGGGACTATGGCTACACCTTC
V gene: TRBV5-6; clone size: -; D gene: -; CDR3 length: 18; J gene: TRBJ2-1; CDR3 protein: CASSFQIVHHSSYNEQFF; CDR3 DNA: TGTGCCAGCAGCTTCCAAATCGTCCACCATAGCTCCTACAATGAGCAGTTCTTC
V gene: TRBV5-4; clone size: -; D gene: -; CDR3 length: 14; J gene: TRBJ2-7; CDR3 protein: CASSLVPGPYEQYF; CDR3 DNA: TGTGCCAGCAGCTTGGTACCAGGGCCCTACGAGCAGTACTTC
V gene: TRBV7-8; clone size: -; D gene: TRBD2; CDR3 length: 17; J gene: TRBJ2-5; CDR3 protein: CASSFSSSGRFEETQYF; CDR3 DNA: TGTGCCAGCAGCTTCTCGTCGAGCGGGAGGTTTGAAGAGACCCAGTACTTC
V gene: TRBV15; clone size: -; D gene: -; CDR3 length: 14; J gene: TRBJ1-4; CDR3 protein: CATSPGGSNEKLFF; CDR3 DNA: TGTGCCACCAGCCCGGGTGGGTCTAATGAAAAACTGTTTTTT
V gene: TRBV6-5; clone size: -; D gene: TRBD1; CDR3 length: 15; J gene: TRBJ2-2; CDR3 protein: CASSYNRGSAGELFF; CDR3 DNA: TGTGCCAGCAGTTACAACAGGGGATCCGCCGGGGAGCTGTTTTTT
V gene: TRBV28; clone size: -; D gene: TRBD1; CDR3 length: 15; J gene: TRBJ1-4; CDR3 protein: CASSSHHRGGEKLFF; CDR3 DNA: TGTGCCAGCAGTTCACACCACAGGGGAGGCGAAAAACTGTTTTTT
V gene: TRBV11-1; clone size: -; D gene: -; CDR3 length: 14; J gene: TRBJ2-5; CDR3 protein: CASSLEPREETQYF; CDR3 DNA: TGTGCCAGCAGCTTAGAACCCAGGGAAGAGACCCAGTACTTC
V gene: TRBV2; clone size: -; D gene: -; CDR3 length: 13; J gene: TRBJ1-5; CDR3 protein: CASSRGDNQPQHF; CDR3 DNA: TGTGCCAGCAGTCGGGGGGACAATCAGCCCCAGCATTTT
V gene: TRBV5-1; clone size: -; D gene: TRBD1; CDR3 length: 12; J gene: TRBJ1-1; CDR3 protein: CAMGGQGAEAFF; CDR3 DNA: TGCGCCATGGGTGGACAGGGAGCCGAAGCTTTCTTT
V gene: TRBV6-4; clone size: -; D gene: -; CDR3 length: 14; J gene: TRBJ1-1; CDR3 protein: CASSLEGAGTEAFF; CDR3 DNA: TGTGCCAGCAGCCTCGAAGGGGCGGGGACTGAAGCTTTCTTT
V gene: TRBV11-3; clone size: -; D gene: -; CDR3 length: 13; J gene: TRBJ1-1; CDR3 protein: CASSGQTNTEAFF; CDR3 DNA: TGTGCCAGCAGTGGACAGACGAACACTGAAGCTTTCTTT
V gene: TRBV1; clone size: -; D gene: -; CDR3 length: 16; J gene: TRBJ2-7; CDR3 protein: CTSSLGCGRATYEQYF; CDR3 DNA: TGCACCAGCAGCCTGGGGTGCGGGAGGGCCACCTACGAGCAGTACTTC
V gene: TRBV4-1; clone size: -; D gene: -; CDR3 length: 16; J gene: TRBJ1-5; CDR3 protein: CASSQEQPGYNQPQHF; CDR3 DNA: TGCGCCAGCAGCCAAGAACAGCCCGGATACAATCAGCCCCAGCATTTT
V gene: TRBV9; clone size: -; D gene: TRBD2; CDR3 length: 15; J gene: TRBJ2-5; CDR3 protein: CASSVVSSGQETQYF; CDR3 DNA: TGTGCCAGCAGCGTAGTGTCTAGCGGACAAGAGACCCAGTACTTC
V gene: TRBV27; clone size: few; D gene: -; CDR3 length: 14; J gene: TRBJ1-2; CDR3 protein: CASSPQWSISGYTF; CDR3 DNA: TGTGCCAGCAGTCCACAATGGAGCATTTCTGGCTACACCTTC
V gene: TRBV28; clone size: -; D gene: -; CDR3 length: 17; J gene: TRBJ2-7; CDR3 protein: CASSFSLADTSSYEQYF; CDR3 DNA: TGTGCCAGCAGTTTTAGTCTCGCGGACACGAGCTCCTACGAGCAGTACTTC
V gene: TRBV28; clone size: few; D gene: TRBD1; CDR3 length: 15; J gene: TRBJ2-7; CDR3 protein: CASSFLQGASSEQYF; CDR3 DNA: TGTGCCAGCAGTTTTCTACAGGGGGCGTCAAGCGAGCAGTACTTC
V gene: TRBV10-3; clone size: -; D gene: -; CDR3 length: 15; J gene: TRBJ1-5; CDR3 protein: CAISEGGAGSQPQHF; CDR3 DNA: TGTGCCATCAGTGAAGGGGGGGCGGGGAGTCAGCCCCAGCATTTT
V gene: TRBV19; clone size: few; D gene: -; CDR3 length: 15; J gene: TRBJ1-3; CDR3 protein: CASSPPGHAGNTIYF; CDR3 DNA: TGTGCCAGTAGCCCCCCGGGACATGCTGGAAACACCATATATTTT
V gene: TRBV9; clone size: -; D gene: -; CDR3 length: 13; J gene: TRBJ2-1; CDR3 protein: CASSWGDQNEQFF; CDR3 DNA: TGTGCCAGCAGCTGGGGAGATCAGAATGAGCAGTTCTTC
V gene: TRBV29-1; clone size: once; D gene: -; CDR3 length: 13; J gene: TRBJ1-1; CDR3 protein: CSVDVARNTEAFF; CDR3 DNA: TGCAGCGTTGACGTTGCCAGAAACACTGAAGCTTTCTTT
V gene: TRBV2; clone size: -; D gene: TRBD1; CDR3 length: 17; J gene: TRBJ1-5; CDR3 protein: CASSAPGQGRLGQPQHF; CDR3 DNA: TGTGCCAGCAGTGCTCCGGGACAGGGGCGATTAGGACAGCCCCAGCATTTT
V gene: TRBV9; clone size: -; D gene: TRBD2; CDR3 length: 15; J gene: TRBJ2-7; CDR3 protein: CASSPGGTGSYEQYF; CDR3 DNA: TGTGCCAGCTCTCCGGGGGGGACGGGCTCCTACGAGCAGTACTTC
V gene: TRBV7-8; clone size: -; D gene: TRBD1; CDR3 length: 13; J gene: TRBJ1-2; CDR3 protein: CASSSGQGYGYTF; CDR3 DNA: TGTGCCAGCAGCTCCGGACAGGGGTATGGCTACACCTTC
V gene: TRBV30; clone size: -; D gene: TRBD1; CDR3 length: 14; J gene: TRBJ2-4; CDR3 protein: CAWRVTGGQNIQYF; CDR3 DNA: TGTGCCTGGAGGGTTACAGGGGGCCAAAACATTCAGTACTTC
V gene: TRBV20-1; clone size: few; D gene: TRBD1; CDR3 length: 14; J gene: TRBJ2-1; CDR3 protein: CSASTRRQGNEQFF; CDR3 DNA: TGCAGTGCTAGTACCCGCAGACAGGGGAATGAGCAGTTCTTC
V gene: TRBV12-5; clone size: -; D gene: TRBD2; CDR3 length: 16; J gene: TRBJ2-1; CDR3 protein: CASGLGFGGSAPEQFF; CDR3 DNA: TGTGCTAGTGGTTTAGGTTTCGGCGGGAGTGCGCCTGAGCAGTTCTTC
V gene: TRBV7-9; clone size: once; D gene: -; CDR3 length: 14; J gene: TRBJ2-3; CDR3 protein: CASSLKRTTDTQYF; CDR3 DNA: TGTGCCAGCAGCCTAAAACGCACCACAGATACGCAGTATTTT
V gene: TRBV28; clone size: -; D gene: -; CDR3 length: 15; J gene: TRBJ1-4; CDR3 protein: CASSLSGPGRGKLFF; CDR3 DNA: TGTGCCAGCAGTTTATCTGGACCCGGGAGGGGAAAACTGTTTTTT
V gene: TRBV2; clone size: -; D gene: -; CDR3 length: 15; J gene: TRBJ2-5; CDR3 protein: CASSVQGREQETQYF; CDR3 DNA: TGTGCCAGCAGTGTGCAGGGGAGGGAACAAGAGACCCAGTACTTC
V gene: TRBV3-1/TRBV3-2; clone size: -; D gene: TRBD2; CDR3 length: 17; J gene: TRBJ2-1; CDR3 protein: CASSLRIGTSGVNEQFF; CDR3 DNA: TGTGCCAGCAGTCTAAGGATAGGGACTAGCGGGGTTAATGAGCAGTTCTTC
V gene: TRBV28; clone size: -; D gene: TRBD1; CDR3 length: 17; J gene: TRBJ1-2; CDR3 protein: CASSFATGTAPLYGYTF; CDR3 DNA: TGTGCCAGCAGTTTCGCGACCGGGACAGCCCCTCTCTATGGCTACACCTTC